This entry lists 27 T cell receptor beta chains sequenced from one sample in a study of T cells in Graves' hyperthyroidism and ophthalmopathy. RNA transcripts provided the source from which TCR beta CDR3 regions were amplified. With the HTBI primer set, the TCR CDR3 went through a first round of RT-PCR. TCRdb itself ran the multiplex PCR reads through MiXCR, one entry per CDR3 protein. Of 400,000 to 600,000 distinct CDR3 sequences listed, less than 25% are singletons. The sequenced sample consisted of blood. Receptor source: a man aged 18 to 30 with Graves' hyperthyroidism.

This clonotype was picked up many times. The CDR3 DNA reads TGCAGCGCGAGACAGGGAGGCGAGCAGTACTTC. Protein: CSARQGGEQYF. The genes are TRBV29-1 and TRBJ2-7; possible D gene TRBD1, 7 bases. This CDR3 spans 11 amino acids. The V gene lost 7 bases and the J gene lost 6 bases, with 13 bases spanning the gap. Germline V gene data show CDR1 as SQVTM and CDR2 as ANQGSEA.

Ten or more counts support this clonotype. V usage is TRBV20-1 and J usage is TRBJ1-1; D might be TRBD1 (6 bases). From germline, CDR1 is DFQATT and CDR2 SNEGSKA (reference sequence). With 0 bases removed from V and 1 base from J, the gap between germline ends came to 12 bases. This CDR3 comprises 15 residues. The CDR3 sequence is CSARDYRAANTEAFF. The CDR3 DNA follows: TGCAGTGCTAGAGATTACAGGGCAGCGAACACTGAAGCTTTCTTT.

V gene TRBV5-5 combines with J gene TRBJ2-7, with D uncertain. V lost 0 bases, J lost 7 bases, and 14 bases lay in between. Germline V gives CDR1 SGHKS, CDR2 YYEKEE (reference sequence). This CDR3 has 14 residues. DNA of the CDR3: TGTGCCAGCAGCTTGGAACAAGTGGTGAGGGAGCAGTACTTC. It codes for CASSLEQVVREQYF. Full variable domain (missing parts from reference TRBV5-5 and TRBJ2-7): DAGVTQSPTHLIKTRGQQVTLRCSPISGHKSVSWYQQVLGQGPQFIFQYYEKEERGRGNFPDRFSARQFPNYSSELNVNALLLGDSALYLCASSLEQVVREQYFGPGTRLTVT.

This clonotype was seen many times. The V gene is TRBV6-1, the J gene TRBJ2-2, with D tentatively TRBD1 (6 bases). CDR3 length equals 15 residues. Germline V gene sequence: CDR1 MNHNS, CDR2 SASEGT. Trimming pared 6 bases from V and 4 bases from J, leaving 15 bases between. The CDR3 DNA follows: TGTGCCAGCAGAGAACAGGGAATCGGCACCGGGGAGCTGTTTTTT. Protein sequence: CASREQGIGTGELFF.

The chain links TRBV25-1 to TRBJ2-5; 14 bases match TRBD2. J gave up 4 bases and V 2 bases, and 3 bases lay outside the gene matches. Germline V CDR1 and CDR2: MGHDK, SYGVNS. CDR3 length: 16 residues. The CDR3 is CASSEPGLAGVETQYF. DNA for the CDR3: TGTGCCAGCAGTGAACCGGGACTAGCGGGAGTAGAGACCCAGTACTTC.

This clonotype was seen only a few times. The chain combines TRBV6-1 with TRBJ2-7; D possibly matches TRBD1 or TRBD2 (5 bases each). V shed 2 bases and J shed 2 bases, with 10 bases lying between them. The CDR3 is made up of 14 amino acids. Germline values: CDR1 MNHNS, CDR2 SASEGT. CDR3 amino acids: CASSERDGPYEQYF. The CDR3 bases are TGTGCCAGCAGTGAAAGGGACGGTCCCTACGAGCAGTACTTC.

This chain uses TRBV12-3 or TRBV12-4 with TRBJ2-5; 7 nucleotides match TRBD2. V lost 3 bases to trimming and J lost 5 bases; unmatched junction nucleotides: 9. CDR3 size: 15 residues. The CDR3 DNA follows: TGTGCCAGCAGTTTGGGAGGGGCACGTCGGGAGACCCAGTACTTC. It specifies CASSLGGARRETQYF.

This clonotype occurred many times. The chain carries TRBV5-1 and TRBJ2-2; D remains ambiguous. The CDR3 consists of 15 residues. Trimming left V 1 base short and J 0 bases short, with 7 bases between. The V gene's germline CDR1 is SGHRS and CDR2 YFSETQ. In DNA, the CDR3 is TGCGCCAGCAGCTTGTGGGAAACGAACACCGGGGAGCTGTTTTTT. Encoded protein: CASSLWETNTGELFF.

This clonotype has only a few counts. The chain combines TRBV6-2 or TRBV6-3 with TRBJ2-3, with 8 bases that match TRBD2. The CDR3 has 16 residues. With 5 bases clipped from V and 0 bases from J, the junction kept 7 bases outside the gene matches. Germline V CDR1 and CDR2: MNHEY, SVGEGT. CDR3 nucleotides: TGTGCCAGCAGTCCGCGGGGGGCGACTAGCACAGATACGCAGTATTTT. Its protein product is CASSPRGATSTDTQYF.

Comments on this clonotype: A much larger clonotype is one base distant, so this may be a read error. The rearrangement links TRBV24-1 to TRBJ2-7; the D gene is possibly TRBD1 (5 bases). Germline-derived CDR1 and CDR2 are KGHDR and SFDVKD. There are 14 residues in the CDR3. V was clipped by 5 bases and J by 3 bases, with 13 bases between them. The CDR3 loop is CATSGAGSGYEQYF. The CDR3 DNA follows: TGTGCCACCAGTGGGGCAGGGTCGGGCTACGAGCAGTACTTC.

Many counts were recorded for this clonotype. The chain couples TRBV12-3 or TRBV12-4 to TRBJ2-5; D is unresolved. V lost 4 bases and J lost 2, with 8 bases in between. The CDR3 is 13 amino acids. The CDR3 DNA reads TGTGCCAGCAGTTGGAAGAGACAAGAGACCCAGTACTTC. This gives the protein CASSWKRQETQYF.

V is TRBV4-1 and J is TRBJ2-7; 7 nucleotides align to TRBD2. The CDR3 loop spans 15 amino acids. Trimming cost V 1 base and J 3 bases; bases outside gene matches: 6. From germline, CDR1 is MGHRA and CDR2 YSYEKL. This CDR3 is CASSQGAGDYYEQYF. The CDR3 DNA is TGCGCCAGCAGCCAAGGGGCCGGGGACTACTACGAGCAGTACTTC.

The rearrangement links TRBV28 to TRBJ2-7; 9 bases are shared with TRBD1. The germline CDR1 and CDR2 sequences are MDHEN and SYDVKM. The CDR3 has 16 residues. Trimming removed 3 bases from V and 6 bases from J; junction bases left unmatched: 12. The CDR3 spells CASSFTKGQGLPEQYF. In DNA, the CDR3 is TGTGCCAGCAGTTTCACAAAGGGACAGGGTCTTCCCGAGCAGTACTTC.

This clonotype was recorded a few times. The chain carries TRBV6-5 and TRBJ2-5; either TRBD1 or TRBD2 may fit D (6 bases each). V lost 5 bases and J lost 2, with 15 bases in between. The CDR3 length is 15 residues. From germline, CDR1 is MNHEY and CDR2 SVGAGI. The CDR3 coding sequence is TGTGCCAGCAGTCCTCTTGGGGGGCGTCAAGAGACCCAGTACTTC. Protein product: CASSPLGGRQETQYF.

This clonotype was seen repeatedly, ten times or more. The chain has TRBV6-1 and TRBJ1-6; D unresolved. The CDR3 extends over 16 amino acids. Germline V CDR1 and CDR2: MNHNS, SASEGT. Trimming removed 4 bases from V and 3 bases from J, with 13 bases in between. CDR3: CASSGNDTFYNSPLHF. CDR3 nucleotide sequence: TGTGCCAGCAGTGGGAATGACACCTTCTATAATTCACCCCTCCACTTT.

V usage is TRBV6-5 and J usage is TRBJ1-1; D gene uncertain. V was cut by 1 base and J by 1 base, with 10 bases left in between. This CDR3 contains 15 residues. The germline CDR1 and CDR2 sequences are MNHEY and SVGAGI. The CDR3 here is CASSYLGRENTEAFF. The CDR3 DNA is TGTGCCAGCAGTTACTTAGGTCGGGAGAACACTGAAGCTTTCTTT.

In its sample, this clonotype was seen many times. The chain couples TRBV12-5 to TRBJ1-5, with a possible D match to TRBD1 (5 bases). Per germline, CDR1 LGHNT and CDR2 FRNRAP. The length of the CDR3 is 14 residues. V was pared by 7 bases and J by 1 base, with 11 bases between. Here the CDR3 reads CASARDGSNQPQHF. The CDR3 bases are TGTGCTAGTGCTAGGGACGGAAGCAATCAGCCCCAGCATTTT.

This clonotype was seen many times. This chain joins TRBV7-8 and TRBJ2-5; TRBD1 is a possible D gene (8 bases). The V gene lost 5 bases and the J gene lost 4 bases, with 17 bases spanning the gap. Germline V gene sequence: CDR1 SGHVS, CDR2 FQNEAQ. The CDR3 totals 15 residues. CDR3 residues: CASSAGQGGGETQYF. In DNA, the CDR3 is TGTGCCAGCAGCGCCGGACAGGGAGGGGGAGAGACCCAGTACTTC.

This clonotype was counted only a few times. The genes are TRBV19 and TRBJ1-5, with TRBD1 as a possible D gene (6 bases). V was clipped by 6 bases and J by 6 bases, with 9 bases between them. The CDR3 is 12 residues long. Germline CDR1 reads LNHDA; CDR2 reads SQIVND (reference sequence). The CDR3 protein is CASRAGAQPQHF. The CDR3 DNA reads TGTGCCAGTAGGGCAGGGGCTCAGCCCCAGCATTTT.

This clonotype was detected only a few times. This chain connects TRBV27 to TRBJ1-5; 9 nucleotides align to TRBD1. Germline V gene sequence: CDR1 MNHEY, CDR2 SMNVEV (reference sequence). CDR3 length equals 19 residues. After removal of 8 bases from V and 2 bases from J, the junction contained 19 bases not matched to a gene. CDR3 nucleotide sequence: TGTGCCAGCTACAGTTTTCTCACAGGGGGCCTGAAAGGCAATCAGCCCCAGCATTTT. As protein: CASYSFLTGGLKGNQPQHF.

This clonotype has ten or more counts. The J gene is TRBJ2-3, the V gene TRBV6-2 or TRBV6-3; 9 bases are shared with TRBD2. The CDR3 covers 15 residues. CDR1 is MNHEY and CDR2 is SVGEGT in the germline V gene. With V trimmed by 7 bases and J by 3 bases, 8 bases remained unmatched. The DNA for the CDR3 is TGTGCCAGCACCTTGACTAGCGGACCTACAGATACGCAGTATTTT. This translates into CASTLTSGPTDTQYF.

This clonotype showed up just a few times. V gene TRBV28 combines with J gene TRBJ1-1; a weak D match, TRBD1 (6 bases). The CDR3 sequence is 13 residues long. Germline CDR1 MDHEN, CDR2 SYDVKM. The V and J ends lost 7 bases and 10 bases respectively, with 19 bases between them. The CDR3 reads CASNYGQTSGAFF. The DNA for the CDR3 is TGTGCCAGCAATTACGGACAGACCTCCGGAGCTTTCTTT.

With regard to this clonotype: This clone may be a read error of a much larger clone one base away. The gene calls are TRBV12-3 or TRBV12-4 and TRBJ1-5, with no clear D. Trimming cost V 4 bases and J 3 bases, with 10 bases left between them. This CDR3 is 14 amino acids long. CDR3 sequence reads: CASSYKAPNQPQHF. The CDR3 nucleotides are TGTGCCAGCAGTTACAAGGCTCCCAATCAGCCCCAGCATTTT.

Many counts were recorded for this clonotype. The rearrangement joins TRBV9 to TRBJ1-5; D uncertain. V shed 6 bases and J shed 3 bases, with 22 bases lying between them. This CDR3 has 17 amino acids. The germline V gene has CDR1 SGDLS and CDR2 YYNGEE. CDR3 sequence: CASTYRWEGGANQPQHF. DNA of the CDR3: TGTGCCAGCACTTACCGATGGGAGGGTGGTGCCAATCAGCCCCAGCATTTT.

This clonotype was observed many times. The chain joins TRBV7-2 to TRBJ1-2; unclear D gene. The length of the CDR3 is 14 residues. Germline V CDR1 and CDR2: SGHTA, FQGNSA. The V end lost 5 bases, the J end lost 8 bases, and 18 bases lay between the germline ends. The CDR3 is CASSPGLGLGGYTF. In DNA, the CDR3 is TGTGCCAGCAGCCCCGGACTTGGGTTAGGCGGCTACACCTTC.

This clonotype was recorded at least ten times. The chain recombines TRBV6-1 with TRBJ1-2; D might be TRBD1 (5 bases). The ends were cut back, 6 bases at V and 0 bases at J, with 8 bases in the middle. Per the germline V gene, CDR1 is MNHNS and CDR2 is SASEGT. The CDR3 totals 13 residues. CDR3 nucleotide sequence: TGTGCCAGCAGGACAGACCCTAACTATGGCTACACCTTC. Residues: CASRTDPNYGYTF.

This clonotype turned up a few times. The rearrangement joins TRBV6-2 or TRBV6-3 to TRBJ2-4; 14 bases line up with TRBD2. This CDR3 is 20 amino acids long. J lost 2 bases, V lost 4 bases, and 13 bases had no gene match. From germline, CDR1 is MNHEY and CDR2 SVGEGT. CDR3 sequence: CASSFTGTSGGLRTKNIQYF. The CDR3 coding sequence is TGTGCCAGCAGTTTCACCGGGACTAGCGGGGGACTTAGGACCAAAAACATTCAGTACTTC.